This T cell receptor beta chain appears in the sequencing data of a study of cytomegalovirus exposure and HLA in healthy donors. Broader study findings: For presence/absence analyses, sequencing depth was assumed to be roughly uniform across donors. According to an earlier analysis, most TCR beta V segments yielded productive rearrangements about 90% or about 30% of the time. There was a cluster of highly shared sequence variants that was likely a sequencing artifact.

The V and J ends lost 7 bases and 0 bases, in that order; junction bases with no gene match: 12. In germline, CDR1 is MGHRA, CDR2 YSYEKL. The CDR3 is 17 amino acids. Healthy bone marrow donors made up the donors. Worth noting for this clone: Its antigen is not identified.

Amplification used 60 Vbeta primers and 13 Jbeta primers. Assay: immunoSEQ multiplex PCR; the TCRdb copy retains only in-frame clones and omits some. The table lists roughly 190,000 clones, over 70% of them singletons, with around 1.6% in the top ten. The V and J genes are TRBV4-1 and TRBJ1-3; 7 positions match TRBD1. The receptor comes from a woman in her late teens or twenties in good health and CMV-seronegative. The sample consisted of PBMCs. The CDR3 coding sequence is TGCGCCAGCACCGGGGAAGGGGGCAGACGCTCTGGAAACACCATATATTTT. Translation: CASTGEGGRRSGNTIYF.